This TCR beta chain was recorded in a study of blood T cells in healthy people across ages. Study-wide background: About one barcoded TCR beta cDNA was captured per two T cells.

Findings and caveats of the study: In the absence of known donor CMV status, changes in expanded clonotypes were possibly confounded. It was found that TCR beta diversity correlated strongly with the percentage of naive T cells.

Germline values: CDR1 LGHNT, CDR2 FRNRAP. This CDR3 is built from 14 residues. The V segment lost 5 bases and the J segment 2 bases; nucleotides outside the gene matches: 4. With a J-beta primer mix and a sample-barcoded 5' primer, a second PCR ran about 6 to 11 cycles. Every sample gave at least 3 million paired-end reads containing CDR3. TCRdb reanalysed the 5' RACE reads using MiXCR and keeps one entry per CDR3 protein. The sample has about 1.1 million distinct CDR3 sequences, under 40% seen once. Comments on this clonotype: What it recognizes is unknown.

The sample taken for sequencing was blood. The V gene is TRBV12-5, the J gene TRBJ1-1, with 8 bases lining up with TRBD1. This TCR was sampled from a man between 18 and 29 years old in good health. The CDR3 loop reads CASGLGQANTEAFF. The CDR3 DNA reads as TGTGCTAGTGGTCTGGGACAGGCAAACACTGAAGCTTTCTTT.